Below, 14 T cell receptor beta chains from the same sample are listed, as sequenced in a study of blood T cell repertoires in COVID-19 (dated by TCRdb to about 2020). Library preparation was by the immunoSEQ multiplex PCR assay. Imported from immuneACCESS, the table was reduced by TCRdb to in-frame sequences with V and J called. These copies leave out some clones; in studies compared against another copy, an unresolved V gene accounts for under half, and the cause of the remainder is not known. The sample records 200,000 to 250,000 clones, approximately 80% of which are singletons. Over 6% of the sample is held by the ten biggest clonotypes. Sequenced material: peripheral blood. These receptors all stem from a woman older than 75 with COVID-19, enrolled during active disease.

The rearrangement links TRBV5-6 to TRBJ2-2, with 10 nucleotides matching TRBD2. The CDR3 length is 16 residues. V shed 0 bases and J 5 bases; nucleotides not matched to a gene: 4. Germline V gene sequence: CDR1 SGHDT, CDR2 YYEEEE. CDR3 region: CASSLGLAGVTGELFF. The CDR3 nucleotides are TGTGCCAGCAGCTTGGGGCTAGCGGGAGTAACCGGGGAGCTGTTTTTT.

The chain has TRBV19 and TRBJ1-5, with 9 bases matching TRBD1. V was clipped by 6 bases and J by 4 bases; unmatched bases: 7. The CDR3 is 15 amino acids. Per germline, CDR1 LNHDA and CDR2 SQIVND (reference sequence). The CDR3 coding sequence is TGTGCCAGTAGGTCCGGGGGGACAGGGAATCAGCCCCAGCATTTT. It codes for CASRSGGTGNQPQHF.

The chain combines TRBV4-1 with TRBJ2-5; TRBD2 matches 10 bases. Germline CDR1 MGHRA, CDR2 YSYEKL. V was pared by 4 bases and J by 1 base, with 3 bases of the junction left unmatched. The CDR3 spans 15 residues. The CDR3 is CASSLSGGAQETQYF. In DNA, the CDR3 is TGCGCCAGCAGCCTCAGCGGGGGGGCCCAAGAGACCCAGTACTTC.

The CDR3 sequence is CASSLGTVGIYTF. For the CDR3, the DNA is TGTGCCAGCAGCTTAGGGACAGTGGGGATTTACACCTTC. The genes are TRBV11-2 and TRBJ1-2, with D possibly matching TRBD1 (6 bases). V lost 1 base and J 11 bases, leaving 14 bases between the germline ends. CDR3 length: 13 residues. In germline, CDR1 is SGHAT, CDR2 FQNNGV.

The rearrangement joins TRBV12-5 to TRBJ2-3; 7 bases map to TRBD1. V shed 3 bases and J 1 base; nucleotides not matched to a gene: 1. Germline-derived CDR1 and CDR2 are LGHNT and FRNRAP. The CDR3 runs to 14 residues. The CDR3 here is CASGFGQGTDTQYF. CDR3 DNA sequence: TGTGCTAGTGGTTTCGGACAGGGCACAGATACGCAGTATTTT.

This chain joins TRBV3-1 (or the pseudogene TRBV3-2) and TRBJ2-7; TRBD2 aligns across 13 bases. Per the germline V gene, CDR1 is LGHDT and CDR2 is YNNKEL (reference sequence). The J segment lost 7 bases and the V segment lost 6 bases, leaving 18 bases of the junction unmatched. The CDR3 is 18 residues long. The CDR3 sequence is CASSSTRTSGSSSGEQYF. DNA of the CDR3: TGTGCCAGCAGTTCCACCCGGACTAGCGGGAGTTCCTCGGGGGAGCAGTACTTC.

The chain has TRBV5-1 and TRBJ2-2, with TRBD1 matching 7 bases. CDR1 is SGHRS and CDR2 is YFSETQ in the germline V gene. This CDR3 is built from 16 residues. J lost 6 bases, V lost 7 bases, and 15 bases had no gene match. DNA for the CDR3: TGCGCCAGCCTCACACAAACAGGGGTGGGCGCCGGGGAGCTGTTTTTT. Residues: CASLTQTGVGAGELFF.

J is TRBJ2-3 and V is TRBV18; 8 nucleotides line up with TRBD2. Trimming took 2 bases from V and 0 from J; bases not matched to a gene: 4. The CDR3 loop spans 16 amino acids. Germline V gene lookup returns CDR1 KGHSH and CDR2 LQKENI. The CDR3 DNA reads as TGTGCCAGCTCACCATCTAGCGGGTCTAGCACAGATACGCAGTATTTT. It encodes CASSPSSGSSTDTQYF.

The count of this clone is one. The chain employs TRBV12-3 or TRBV12-4 and TRBJ1-4; D gene uncertain. V was pared by 7 bases and J by 7 bases, with 13 bases between. The CDR3 is 13 residues long. DNA of the CDR3: TGTGCCAGCATGATGGGCCTGGCTGAAAAACTGTTTTTT. Protein product: CASMMGLAEKLFF.

This sequence joins TRBV18 and TRBJ2-1, with 10 positions matching TRBD2. Germline values: CDR1 KGHSH, CDR2 LQKENI. J gave up 6 bases and V 6 bases, and 11 bases lay outside the gene matches. CDR3 length equals 16 residues. CDR3 residues: CASSLATSGTGNEQFF. The CDR3 DNA reads as TGTGCCAGCTCCCTCGCAACTAGCGGGACAGGCAATGAGCAGTTCTTC.

The chain uses TRBV25-1 and TRBJ2-7, with a possible D match to TRBD2 (6 bases). Germline values: CDR1 MGHDK, CDR2 SYGVNS. This CDR3 region has 13 residues. Trimming removed 6 bases from V and 1 base from J, with 10 bases in between. The CDR3 region has the DNA TGTGCCAGCAGGGGGGGAGGATCCTACGAGCAGTACTTC. Translation: CASRGGGSYEQYF.

In this sample, this clone turned up a few times. The chain carries TRBV5-4 and TRBJ1-1, with TRBD1 matching 10 bases. CDR1 and CDR2 from the germline V gene are SGHNT and YYREEE (reference sequence). This CDR3 region has 15 residues. Trimming cost V 4 bases and J 1 base; bases outside gene matches: 4. The CDR3 spells CASSQTGGTNTEAFF. The CDR3 bases are TGTGCCAGCAGCCAGACAGGGGGCACGAACACTGAAGCTTTCTTT.

The chain links TRBV3-1 (or the pseudogene TRBV3-2) to TRBJ1-1; the D is unclear. Germline values: CDR1 LGHDT, CDR2 YNNKEL (reference sequence). This CDR3 region has 16 residues. V was shortened by 0 bases and J by 0 bases, with 11 bases between the two germline ends. In DNA, the CDR3 is TGTGCCAGCAGCCAAGAGGGCCAGAGGGTGAACACTGAAGCTTTCTTT. Residues: CASSQEGQRVNTEAFF.

V gene TRBV7-2 combines with J gene TRBJ2-4; no clear D. CDR1 is SGHTA and CDR2 is FQGNSA in the germline V gene. The CDR3 is 12 residues long. The ends were cut back, 1 base at V and 7 bases at J, with 5 bases in the middle. The CDR3 sequence is CASSLERNIQYF. DNA for the CDR3: TGTGCCAGCAGCTTAGAGAGGAACATTCAGTACTTC.